A selection of T cell receptor beta chains follows, all from one sample in a study of shared clonotypes between healthy human individuals. Sequencing used immunoSEQ multiplex PCR; TCRdb keeps in-frame clones, though not all of them. The data contain under 2.5 million clones, approximately 90% of them singletons. The sequencing sample was made of naive CD4+ T cells from PBMCs. These TCRs come from a man in his late teens or twenties in good health. Some clones in this sample may be carry-over from other donors' samples. CDR3s include the opening cysteine and the closing phenylalanine or tryptophan. The order of the fields is J gene, D gene, clone size, V gene, CDR3 protein, CDR3 DNA. D genes are given only for firm matches. The size of a clone is reported for some rows only, either as once, few or many, or as a class for expanded clones.

TRBJ2-4 . . TRBV6-6 CASSPDLAKNIQYF TGTGCCAGCAGCCCCGACTTAGCCAAAAACATTCAGTACTTC
TRBJ1-6 . . TRBV28 CASIGSRASPLHF TGTGCCAGCATCGGGAGTCGGGCTTCACCCCTCCACTTT
TRBJ2-1 . . TRBV11-2 CASSLVGTSYNEQFF TGTGCCAGCAGCTTAGTTGGGACCTCCTACAATGAGCAGTTCTTC
TRBJ1-1 . . TRBV5-1 CASRQSSGTARNTEAFF TGCGCCAGCCGGCAGAGCTCCGGGACGGCCAGAAACACTGAAGCTTTCTTT
TRBJ2-5 . . TRBV4-3 CASSQDWRLQETQYF TGCGCCAGCAGCCAAGATTGGAGACTCCAAGAGACCCAGTACTTC
TRBJ1-1 . . TRBV2 CASGDTGNTEAFF TGTGCCAGCGGGGACACAGGGAACACTGAAGCTTTCTTT
TRBJ1-6 . . TRBV5-1 CASKGTTFSPLHF TGCGCCAGCAAGGGAACGACGTTTTCACCCCTCCACTTT
TRBJ2-7 . . TRBV5-3 CARSLVIEANYEQYF TGTGCCAGAAGCTTGGTTATAGAGGCCAACTACGAGCAGTACTTC
TRBJ1-1 . . TRBV5-1 CASSWGYDTEAFF TGCGCCAGCAGCTGGGGGTACGACACTGAAGCTTTCTTT
TRBJ1-2 . . TRBV28 CASSLLSNYGYTF TGTGCCAGCAGTTTACTAAGTAACTATGGCTACACCTTC
TRBJ1-1 TRBD1 . TRBV15 CATSRDRTGGTEAFF TGTGCCACCAGCAGAGATCGGACAGGGGGGACTGAAGCTTTCTTT
TRBJ2-3 . . TRBV6-4 CASRVDTGTDTQYF TGTGCCAGCAGAGTGGATACAGGGACAGATACGCAGTATTTT
TRBJ2-3 TRBD2 . TRBV27 CASSFDQRDTDTQYF TGTGCCAGCAGTTTCGATCAGCGGGACACAGATACGCAGTATTTT
TRBJ1-4 . . TRBV5-1 CASSLVPGATNEKLFF TGCGCCAGCAGCTTGGTTCCTGGGGCAACTAATGAAAAACTGTTTTTT
TRBJ2-1 TRBD2 . TRBV9 CASSAGGNNEQFF TGTGCCAGCAGCGCGGGAGGTAACAATGAGCAGTTCTTC
TRBJ2-3 . . TRBV28 CASKGQTDTQYF TGTGCCAGCAAGGGGCAGACAGATACGCAGTATTTT
TRBJ1-1 TRBD1 . TRBV6-1 CASSDNRGGKAFF TGTGCCAGCAGTGACAACAGGGGAGGGAAAGCTTTCTTT
TRBJ2-5 TRBD2 . TRBV9 CASSGSFRAPAGVETQYF TGTGCCAGCAGCGGGAGCTTCAGGGCCCCGGCGGGGGTGGAGACCCAGTACTTC
TRBJ1-2 . . TRBV6-5 CASSGPGSGTYGYTF TGTGCCAGCAGTGGCCCAGGGAGCGGCACCTATGGCTACACCTTC
TRBJ1-1 . once TRBV19 CASSRRERNTEAFF TGTGCCAGTAGTAGGCGGGAACGGAACACTGAAGCTTTCTTT
TRBJ2-2 . . TRBV6-1 CASSEQGYNTGELFF TGTGCCAGCAGTGAACAGGGTTATAACACCGGGGAGCTGTTTTTT
TRBJ2-7 . . TRBV29-1 CSVDSGSPYEQYF TGCAGCGTTGATTCGGGCAGCCCCTACGAGCAGTACTTC
TRBJ2-7 TRBD1 . TRBV27 CASGPGTGRNEQYF TGTGCCAGCGGGCCCGGGACAGGGCGCAACGAGCAGTACTTC
TRBJ2-1 TRBD1 . TRBV27 CASSLIRDRYNEQFF TGTGCCAGCAGTCTGATCCGGGACAGGTACAATGAGCAGTTCTTC
TRBJ2-5 . . TRBV11-3 CASSFQEKETQYF TGTGCCAGCAGCTTCCAGGAAAAAGAGACCCAGTACTTC
TRBJ2-1 TRBD2 . TRBV5-1 CASSIGLAGDTYNEQFF TGCGCCAGCAGCATCGGACTAGCGGGAGACACCTACAATGAGCAGTTCTTC
TRBJ1-2 . . TRBV28 CASRPDGRVYGYTF TGTGCCAGCAGACCGGACGGGAGAGTCTATGGCTACACCTTC
TRBJ1-2 . once TRBV7-3 CASSLEGGYGYTF TGTGCCAGCAGCTTAGAAGGGGGCTATGGCTACACCTTC
TRBJ1-4 . . TRBV4-1 CASSQASPSESEKLFF TGCGCCAGCAGCCAAGCCTCCCCCAGCGAAAGTGAAAAACTGTTTTTT
TRBJ2-1 TRBD2 . TRBV11-1 CASSLGPIAGFYNEQFF TGTGCCAGCAGCTTAGGACCTATAGCGGGGTTTTACAATGAGCAGTTCTTC
TRBJ2-3 TRBD1 . TRBV11-2 CASSLDRTGGADTQYF TGTGCCAGCAGCTTGGATAGGACAGGCGGCGCAGATACGCAGTATTTT
TRBJ2-7 . . TRBV15 CATSRIYSGEQYF TGTGCCACCAGCCGGATCTATTCTGGCGAGCAGTACTTC
TRBJ2-7 . . TRBV30 CAWSRFSVEQYF TGTGCCTGGAGTAGATTTTCCGTCGAGCAGTACTTC
TRBJ2-3 TRBD2 . TRBV9 CASSVALAGVADTQYF TGTGCCAGCAGCGTAGCACTAGCGGGAGTGGCAGATACGCAGTATTTT
TRBJ1-5 . . TRBV18 CASSLGPNRQPQHF TGTGCCAGCTCGCTCGGGCCGAATAGGCAGCCCCAGCATTTT
TRBJ1-4 . . TRBV19 CASSLTPTGEKLFF TGTGCCAGTAGTTTAACGCCCACGGGCGAAAAACTGTTTTTT
TRBJ1-1 . once TRBV20-1 CSARRDTEAFF TGCAGTGCTCGCCGGGACACGGAAGCTTTCTTT
TRBJ1-2 . . TRBV7-8 CASSWDTNYGYTF TGTGCCAGCAGCTGGGACACTAACTATGGCTACACCTTC
TRBJ1-1 . . TRBV28 CASSLRSGADTEAFF TGTGCCAGCAGTTTAAGGTCTGGGGCGGACACTGAAGCTTTCTTT
TRBJ1-5 TRBD1 . TRBV28 CASSLSSGGHNQPQHF TGTGCCAGCAGTTTATCCTCAGGGGGACACAATCAGCCCCAGCATTTT
TRBJ1-5 . . TRBV18 CASSPPGQPGQPQHF TGTGCCAGCTCCCCGCCTGGACAACCGGGTCAGCCCCAGCATTTT
TRBJ2-7 TRBD2 once TRBV6-5 CASSYSPSGYEQYF TGTGCCAGCAGTTACTCGCCTAGCGGGTACGAGCAGTACTTC
TRBJ2-3 TRBD2 . TRBV5-4 CASRAGGGEDTQYF TGTGCCAGCAGAGCGGGAGGAGGGGAAGATACGCAGTATTTT
TRBJ2-4 . . TRBV6-8 CASSDRVEAKNIQYF TGTGCCAGCAGTGACCGTGTCGAGGCCAAAAACATTCAGTACTTC
TRBJ1-1 TRBD1 . TRBV28 CASSPLRDSGGTEAFF TGTGCCAGCAGTCCGCTTCGGGACAGCGGGGGGACTGAAGCTTTCTTT
TRBJ2-2 . . TRBV7-3 CASSLNAGTNTGELFF TGTGCCAGCAGCTTAAATGCGGGAACTAACACCGGGGAGCTGTTTTTT
TRBJ2-1 TRBD1 once TRBV5-1 CASSHPGTVDNEQFF TGCGCCAGCAGCCATCCCGGGACAGTAGACAATGAGCAGTTCTTC
TRBJ1-2 . once TRBV5-4 CASSFQAVEVGYTF TGTGCCAGCAGCTTCCAGGCGGTCGAGGTTGGCTACACCTTC
TRBJ1-2 . . TRBV11-3 CASSSQGGACYGYTF TGTGCCAGCAGCTCGCAAGGGGGGGCGTGCTATGGCTACACCTTC
TRBJ2-2 . . TRBV28 CASSLHGRGYTGELFF TGTGCCAGCAGTTTACACGGGAGAGGATACACCGGGGAGCTGTTTTTT
TRBJ2-1 TRBD1 . TRBV18 CASSLRQGANEQFF TGTGCCAGCTCACTGAGACAGGGGGCAAATGAGCAGTTCTTC
TRBJ2-7 TRBD1 . TRBV30 CAWRGQGIALGQYF TGTGCCTGGAGAGGACAGGGAATAGCTCTTGGGCAGTACTTC
TRBJ1-1 . . TRBV28 CASSLGGALGNTEAFF TGTGCCAGCAGTTTAGGGGGGGCATTGGGGAACACTGAAGCTTTCTTT
TRBJ2-7 . . TRBV29-1 CSVVPRGVYEQYF TGCAGCGTTGTTCCCCGAGGGGTCTACGAGCAGTACTTC
TRBJ2-7 . . TRBV5-1 CASSLLTTAEQYF TGCGCCAGCAGCTTGTTGACTACGGCCGAGCAGTACTTC
TRBJ2-4 TRBD1 . TRBV7-8 CASSSRTGKNIQYF TGTGCCAGCAGCTCTCGGACAGGGAAAAACATTCAGTACTTC
TRBJ1-2 . . TRBV5-1 CASSSSGKTSSGYTF TGCGCCAGCAGCTCCTCCGGGAAGACCTCTTCTGGCTACACCTTC
TRBJ2-2 . . TRBV11-3 CASSLGGSSSGELFF TGTGCCAGCAGCTTAGGAGGTAGCTCGAGCGGGGAGCTGTTTTTT
TRBJ2-7 . . TRBV27 CASSTAYYEQYF TGTGCCAGCAGCACAGCTTACTACGAGCAGTACTTC